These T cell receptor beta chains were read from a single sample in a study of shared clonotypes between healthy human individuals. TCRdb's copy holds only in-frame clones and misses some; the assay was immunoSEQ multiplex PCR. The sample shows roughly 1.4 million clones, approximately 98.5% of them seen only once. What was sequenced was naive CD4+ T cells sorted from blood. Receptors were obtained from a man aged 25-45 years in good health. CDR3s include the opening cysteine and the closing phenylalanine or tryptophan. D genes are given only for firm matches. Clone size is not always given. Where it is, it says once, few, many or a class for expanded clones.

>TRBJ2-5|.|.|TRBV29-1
CSVENGETQYF
TGCAGCGTTGAAAATGGAGAGACCCAGTACTTC
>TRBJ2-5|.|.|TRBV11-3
CASSLREKETQYF
TGTGCCAGCAGCTTACGTGAAAAAGAGACCCAGTACTTC
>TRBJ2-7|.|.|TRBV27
CASSFDTPAPSYEQYF
TGTGCCAGCAGTTTCGACACACCTGCCCCTTCCTACGAGCAGTACTTC
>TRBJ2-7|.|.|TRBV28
CASSSPGTNSYEQYF
TGTGCCAGCAGTTCGCCCGGGACAAATAGCTACGAGCAGTACTTC
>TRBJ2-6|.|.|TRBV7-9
CASSRTASGANVLTF
TGTGCCAGCAGTCGGACAGCCTCTGGGGCCAACGTCCTGACTTTC
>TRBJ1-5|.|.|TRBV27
CASSLLRASNQPQHF
TGTGCCAGCAGTTTATTGCGGGCAAGCAATCAGCCCCAGCATTTT
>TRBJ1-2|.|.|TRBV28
CASKSGTSAYGYTF
TGTGCCAGCAAGTCCGGGACATCCGCCTATGGCTACACCTTC
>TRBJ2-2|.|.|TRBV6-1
CASKDLGELFF
TGTGCCAGCAAAGACCTGGGGGAGCTGTTTTTT
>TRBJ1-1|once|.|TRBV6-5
CASSYWGAVNTEAFF
TGTGCCAGCAGTTACTGGGGCGCCGTGAACACTGAAGCTTTCTTT
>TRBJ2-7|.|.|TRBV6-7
CASSYGSLGYEQYF
TGTGCCAGCAGTTACGGAAGTCTGGGCTACGAGCAGTACTTC
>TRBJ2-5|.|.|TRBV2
CASSVDSYQETQYF
TGTGCCAGCAGCGTGGACTCCTACCAAGAGACCCAGTACTTC